This T cell receptor (beta chain) was sequenced for a study of T cells in Graves' hyperthyroidism and ophthalmopathy. This clonotype was seen at least ten times. Its antigen is unknown. Trimming stripped 4 bases from V and 4 bases from J, with 14 bases between. Germline V gene data show CDR1 as SGHRS and CDR2 as YFSETQ. The CDR3 is 15 residues long. Pregnant or lactating patients were excluded, as were those with uncontrolled infection or other autoimmune disease. Thyroid ultrasound and orbital computed tomography, with clinical symptoms and serum thyroxine and TRAb, informed diagnoses. The authors took PBMCs from about 9.5 ml fresh peripheral blood. Study results and limitations: Most thyroid clonotypes expanded above 0.001 were also detected in blood.

Template material for amplifying TCR beta CDR3 regions consisted of RNA transcripts. An initial round of RT-PCR targeting the TCR CDR3 relied on the HTBI primer set. TCRdb re-called the multiplex PCR reads through MiXCR, storing one row per CDR3 protein. In the table there are roughly 600,000 distinct CDR3 sequences, 14% of which are singletons. The clonotype comes from a woman in her forties or fifties with Graves' ophthalmopathy. The chain employs TRBV5-1 and TRBJ2-2; tentatively, D is TRBD1 (5 bases). Sequenced material: blood. The CDR3 spells CASSPDPQGTGELFF. In DNA, the CDR3 is TGCGCCAGCAGCCCGGACCCTCAGGGCACCGGGGAGCTGTTTTTT.